These 26 T cell receptor beta chains came from one sample sequenced in a study of Ad26.COV2.S vaccination and SARS-CoV-2 variants. Produced via immunoSEQ multiplex PCR; TCRdb's table is partial and in-frame only. The table shows 350,000 to 600,000 clones, with 89% occurring only once. Treatment specified: some 20 received Ad26.COV2.S at low or high dose, single or two shots; 5 received placebo; per-sample allocation not given. Specimens were obtained on day 63 following the first vaccine or placebo injection. Material: peripheral blood, obtained in a trial of Ad26.COV2.S vaccine versus placebo. Receptors were obtained from a person aged 18-60 years who received the Ad26.COV2.S COVID-19 vaccine or a placebo.

This rearrangement joins TRBV20-1 to TRBJ1-5; unclear D gene. Deletions cut 3 bases from V and 9 bases from J, with 9 bases between. CDR1 and CDR2 (germline): DFQATT, SNEGSKA (reference sequence). CDR3 length: 11 amino acids. This CDR3 reads CSARLEGPQHF. The CDR3 DNA follows: TGCAGTGCTAGGCTGGAAGGGCCCCAGCATTTT.

V usage is TRBV4-3 and J usage is TRBJ2-5; TRBD1 matches at 8 bases. Germline CDR1 is LGHNA and CDR2 is YSLEER. With V trimmed by 3 bases and J by 1 base, 7 bases remained unmatched. The CDR3 is 16 residues long. CDR3 loop: CASSQDTGTGQETQYF. Written as DNA, the CDR3 is TGCGCCAGCAGCCAGGACACCGGGACAGGCCAAGAGACCCAGTACTTC.

The CDR3 region is CASSFNSGTGYGGYTF. CDR3 DNA: TGTGCCAGCAGCTTCAATTCTGGAACAGGCTACGGGGGCTACACCTTC. The gene calls are TRBV5-5 and TRBJ1-2; a weak D match, TRBD1 (5 bases). The CDR3 extends over 16 amino acids. Looked up from germline, CDR1 is SGHKS and CDR2 is YYEKEE (reference sequence). The V and J ends lost 2 bases and 8 bases respectively, with 22 bases between them. Drawing the rest from reference TRBV5-5 and TRBJ1-2, the complete variable domain is DAGVTQSPTHLIKTRGQQVTLRCSPISGHKSVSWYQQVLGQGPQFIFQYYEKEERGRGNFPDRFSARQFPNYSSELNVNALLLGDSALYLCASSFNSGTGYGGYTFGSGTRLTVV.

J is TRBJ2-1 and V is TRBV2; 11 bases map to TRBD1. The CDR3 has 15 residues. CDR1 and CDR2 from the germline V gene are SNHLY and FYNNEI. V was pared by 6 bases and J by 4 bases, with 5 bases of the junction left unmatched. For the CDR3, the DNA is TGTGCCAGCAGAGACGGACAGGGGGCTTACAATGAGCAGTTCTTC. Translating gives CASRDGQGAYNEQFF.

This clone was counted a single time. CDR3 in DNA: TGTGCCAGCAGTTCCCACCGACTAGCGGGAGCCAATGAGCAGTTCTTC. This encodes CASSSHRLAGANEQFF. This chain connects TRBV27 to TRBJ2-1; 12 bases align to TRBD2. The CDR3 is 16 residues long. Germline V CDR1 and CDR2: MNHEY, SMNVEV (reference sequence). Trimming cost V 4 bases and J 6 bases; bases outside gene matches: 7.

The rearrangement uses TRBV7-6 and TRBJ2-7; D gene uncertain. The CDR3 has 14 amino acids. V gave up 0 bases and J gave up 4 bases, with 10 bases separating them. The germline CDR1 and CDR2 sequences are SGHVS and FNYEAQ. The CDR3 region has the DNA TGTGCCAGCAGCTTAGCCCTTAGTCCATACGAGCAGTACTTC. Its protein is CASSLALSPYEQYF.

This clone showed up just once. CDR3 sequence: CASSPYSGRLTYEQYF. As DNA, the CDR3 is TGTGCCAGCAGCCCCTATAGCGGGAGGCTTACCTACGAGCAGTACTTC. The chain couples TRBV11-1 to TRBJ2-7; 10 nucleotides agree with TRBD2. The CDR3 is made up of 16 amino acids. Trimming took 5 bases from V and 2 from J; bases not matched to a gene: 9. The V gene's germline CDR1 is SGHAT and CDR2 FQDESV (reference sequence).

V usage is TRBV7-2 and J usage is TRBJ2-3; TRBD2 agrees at 10 bases. The germline V gene has CDR1 SGHTA and CDR2 FQGNSA. V lost 2 bases to trimming and J lost 0 bases; unmatched junction nucleotides: 5. The CDR3 has 17 amino acids. CDR3 protein: CASSLRASGGSTDTQYF. In DNA form, the CDR3 reads TGTGCCAGCAGCTTAAGGGCTAGCGGGGGCAGCACAGATACGCAGTATTTT.

This chain joins TRBV4-1 and TRBJ2-2; 8 positions agree with TRBD1. The CDR3 loop spans 17 amino acids. J lost 5 bases, V lost 0 bases, and 8 bases had no gene match. CDR1 is MGHRA and CDR2 is YSYEKL in the germline V gene. Written as DNA, the CDR3 is TGCGCCAGCAGCCAAGAGTGGCAGGGGGCGCCAACCGGGGAGCTGTTTTTT. Amino acid sequence: CASSQEWQGAPTGELFF.

The V and J genes are TRBV28 and TRBJ1-1; possibly TRBD1 for D (6 bases). This CDR3 has 14 amino acids. V was trimmed by 5 bases and J by 6 bases, leaving 16 bases between them. The germline CDR1 and CDR2 sequences are MDHEN and SYDVKM. This CDR3 is CASSKFRAGAEAFF. The CDR3 region has the DNA TGTGCCAGCAGTAAATTTAGAGCAGGGGCTGAAGCTTTCTTT. Full variable domain (outside the CDR3, taken from reference TRBV28 and TRBJ1-1): DVKVTQSSRYLVKRTGEKVFLECVQDMDHENMFWYRQDPGLGLRLIYFSYDVKMKEKGDIPEGYSVSREKKERFSLILESASTNQTSMYLCASSKFRAGAEAFFGQGTRLTVV.

The genes are TRBV5-4 and TRBJ2-7; the D gene could be TRBD1 or TRBD2 (5 bases each). Trimming cost V 0 bases and J 5 bases, with 15 bases left between them. The germline CDR1 and CDR2 sequences are SGHNT and YYREEE (reference sequence). The CDR3 sequence is 15 residues long. The CDR3 loop is CASSLALGVGHEQYF. As DNA, the CDR3 is TGTGCCAGCAGCTTGGCCCTGGGGGTGGGCCACGAGCAGTACTTC. The full variable domain, with the rest looked up from reference TRBV5-4 and TRBJ2-7, is ETGVTQSPTHLIKTRGQQVTLRCSSQSGHNTVSWYQQALGQGPQFIFQYYREEENGRGNFPPRFSGLQFPNYSSELNVNALELDDSALYLCASSLALGVGHEQYFGPGTRLTVT.

This clone has a single count. This chain links TRBV9 with TRBJ1-2; D is unclear. Germline V gene lookup returns CDR1 SGDLS and CDR2 YYNGEE. Between the trimmed V and J ends, which lost 0 bases and 0 bases, there was a span of 9 bases. This CDR3 is 15 amino acids long. CDR3: CASSVGVNPNYGYTF. CDR3 nucleotides: TGTGCCAGCAGCGTAGGGGTGAATCCTAACTATGGCTACACCTTC.

CDR3 in amino acids: CATSRPGFSGNTIYF. In nucleotides, the CDR3 is TGTGCCACCAGCAGGCCGGGCTTCTCTGGAAACACCATATATTTT. The rearrangement links TRBV15 to TRBJ1-3; no clear D gene. The V end lost 3 bases, the J end lost 0 bases, and 9 bases lay between the germline ends. This CDR3 contains 15 residues. Germline values: CDR1 LNHNV, CDR2 YYDKDF (reference sequence).

The genes are TRBV6-1 and TRBJ2-6, with 9 bases that match TRBD1. This CDR3 is built from 19 residues. Germline lookup yields CDR1 MNHNS and CDR2 SASEGT. Trimming cost V 0 bases and J 2 bases; bases outside gene matches: 8. The CDR3 here is CASSEAGTGFSAGANVLTF. CDR3 sequence (DNA): TGTGCCAGCAGTGAAGCAGGGACAGGGTTCTCCGCTGGGGCCAACGTCCTGACTTTC.

There are a few counts of this clone. The same CDR3 can be traced to other DNA sequences in this sample. The DNA for the CDR3 is TGTGCCATCAGTGAGTCGTTGATCCCTAATTCACCCCTCCACTTT. Its translation is CAISESLIPNSPLHF. The chain couples TRBV10-3 to TRBJ1-6; D gene ambiguous. V was clipped by 0 bases and J by 6 bases, with 9 bases between them. This CDR3 spans 15 amino acids. Germline CDR1 and CDR2: ENHRY and SYGVKD.

This clone was seen a few times. The chain is built from TRBV9 and TRBJ1-2; 11 nucleotides align to TRBD1. J lost 7 bases, V lost 3 bases, and 8 bases had no gene match. Germline CDR1 SGDLS, CDR2 YYNGEE. The CDR3 extends over 15 amino acids. The CDR3 region has the DNA TGTGCCAGCAGCGCTAGGGGACAGGGGGGAAGTGGCTACACCTTC. Protein sequence: CASSARGQGGSGYTF. The entire variable domain, with the rest obtained from reference TRBV9 and TRBJ1-2, is as follows: DSGVTQTPKHLITATGQRVTLRCSPRSGDLSVYWYQQSLDQGLQFLIQYYNGEERAKGNILERFSAQQFPDLHSELNLSSLELGDSALYFCASSARGQGGSGYTFGSGTRLTVV.

The chain links TRBV15 to TRBJ2-2; 10 bases map to TRBD2. The CDR3 contains 19 residues. The germline gives CDR1 LNHNV, CDR2 YYDKDF (reference sequence). V lost 0 bases to trimming and J lost 5 bases; unmatched junction nucleotides: 12. Written as DNA, the CDR3 is TGTGCCACCAGCAGAGATTTCGGTACAGCGGGAGGGGATACCGGGGAGCTGTTTTTT. Amino acid sequence: CATSRDFGTAGGDTGELFF.

The chain combines TRBV2 with TRBJ2-1; D perhaps matches TRBD2 (6 bases). The germline V gene encodes CDR1 SNHLY and CDR2 FYNNEI. CDR3 length equals 16 residues. Trimming cost V 9 bases and J 2 bases, with 20 bases left between them. DNA of the CDR3: TGTGCCAGGACTAGGGGTGCCGAGGGGACCTACAATGAGCAGTTCTTC. It codes for CARTRGAEGTYNEQFF. The whole variable domain, remainder taken from reference TRBV2 and TRBJ2-1, is EPEVTQTPSHQVTQMGQEVILRCVPISNHLYFYWYRQILGQKVEFLVSFYNNEISEKSEIFDDQFSVERPDGSNFTLKIRSTKLEDSAMYFCARTRGAEGTYNEQFFGPGTRLTVL.

This chain joins TRBV27 and TRBJ2-5; 9 bases are shared with TRBD1. The CDR3 length is 19 residues. Trimming took 5 bases from V and 4 from J; bases not matched to a gene: 20. Germline values: CDR1 MNHEY, CDR2 SMNVEV (reference sequence). CDR3 DNA sequence: TGTGCCAGCAGTCCGATCCCGCCGGGACAGGGAGGAGGTAGAGAGACCCAGTACTTC. Residues: CASSPIPPGQGGGRETQYF.

This chain uses TRBV28 with TRBJ1-2, with 7 nucleotides matching TRBD1. This CDR3 region has 15 residues. Germline CDR1 and CDR2: MDHEN and SYDVKM. With V trimmed by 4 bases and J by 0 bases, 5 bases remained unmatched. CDR3 amino acids: CASSSPGTANYGYTF. The CDR3 bases are TGTGCCAGCAGTTCCCCCGGGACAGCTAACTATGGCTACACCTTC.

This clone has just a few counts. This rearrangement joins TRBV7-9 to TRBJ1-3; D call uncertain. V lost 2 bases to trimming and J lost 1 base, with 6 bases between them. Per germline, CDR1 SEHNR and CDR2 FQNEAQ (reference sequence). The CDR3 spans 14 residues. CDR3 region: CASSLMQSGNTIYF. CDR3 nucleotide sequence: TGTGCCAGCAGCTTAATGCAATCTGGAAACACCATATATTTT.

The rearrangement uses TRBV28 and TRBJ2-2; 9 bases fit TRBD2. The CDR3 has 17 amino acids. Losses at the gene ends were 8 bases for V and 4 bases for J; bases not matched to a gene: 14. Germline loops: CDR1 MDHEN, CDR2 SYDVKM. The CDR3 here is CASGLEVTSGGTGELFF. In DNA, the CDR3 is TGTGCCAGCGGCTTGGAGGTGACTAGCGGTGGCACCGGGGAGCTGTTTTTT.

The genes are TRBV7-9 and TRBJ1-5; D ambiguous. CDR3 size: 12 residues. V lost 4 bases to trimming and J lost 4 bases, with 5 bases between them. From germline, CDR1 is SEHNR and CDR2 FQNEAQ (reference sequence). CDR3 in DNA: TGTGCCAGCAGCTCTCCTAATCAGCCCCAGCATTTT. This encodes CASSSPNQPQHF.

Points on this clone: The junction departs from the called germline gene at one end, perhaps through a read error. V and J are TRBV30 and TRBJ1-3, with D possibly matching TRBD1 (5 bases). This CDR3 has 11 amino acids. Germline V CDR1 and CDR2: GTSNPN, SVGIG (reference sequence). The CDR3 nucleotides read TGTGCCGGGAGACGGGGGGACACCATATATTTT. Amino acids: CAGRRGDTIYF.

The gene calls are TRBV10-3 and TRBJ1-2, with D hard to call. Germline CDR1 is ENHRY and CDR2 is SYGVKD. Trimming shortened V by 3 bases and J by 4 bases, and 6 bases separated the two germline ends. There are 12 residues in the CDR3. CDR3: CAISDHIYGYTF. The CDR3 region has the DNA TGTGCCATCAGTGACCACATCTATGGCTACACCTTC.

The genes are TRBV3-1 (or the pseudogene TRBV3-2) and TRBJ2-7, with D hard to call. The germline CDR1 and CDR2 sequences are LGHDT and YNNKEL (reference sequence). There are 14 residues in the CDR3. V lost 5 bases, J lost 1 base, and 12 bases lay in between. For the CDR3, the DNA is TGTGCCAGCAGCAACCGGGCCGTTTCCTACGAGCAGTACTTC. It yields the protein CASSNRAVSYEQYF.